Listed below are T cell receptor beta chains from one sample, sequenced in a study of radiation and T cells in renal cell carcinoma. Clones were read by immunoSEQ multiplex PCR, and TCRdb kept only the in-frame ones, dropping some. Of about 130,000 clones listed, around 82% are singletons. This material consisted of blood, taken from a patient whose treatment included radiotherapy and nephrectomy. Receptors originate from a man in his fifties or sixties with renal cell carcinoma. CDR3s include the opening cysteine and the closing phenylalanine or tryptophan. The order of the fields is D gene, clone size, V gene, J gene, CDR3 length, CDR3 protein, CDR3 DNA. D genes are given only for firm matches. Expanded clones are given a class, and other clones once, few, many or no size at all.

d_call: .; clone_size: .; v_call: TRBV2; j_call: TRBJ2-5; cdr3_length: 10; cdr3_aa: CASNRETQYF; cdr3_nt: TGTGCCAGCAACCGAGAGACCCAGTACTTC
d_call: .; clone_size: once; v_call: TRBV15; j_call: TRBJ1-2; cdr3_length: 13; cdr3_aa: CATSRDRESGYTF; cdr3_nt: TGTGCCACCAGCAGAGATAGGGAAAGCGGCTACACCTTC
d_call: TRBD2; clone_size: .; v_call: TRBV4-3; j_call: TRBJ2-1; cdr3_length: 14; cdr3_aa: CASSRTSGGNEQFF; cdr3_nt: TGCGCCAGCAGCCGGACTAGCGGGGGAAATGAGCAGTTCTTC
d_call: .; clone_size: .; v_call: TRBV19; j_call: TRBJ2-2; cdr3_length: 13; cdr3_aa: CASSLDYSGELFF; cdr3_nt: TGTGCCAGTAGTTTAGACTATTCTGGGGAGCTGTTTTTT
d_call: TRBD1; clone_size: .; v_call: TRBV29-1; j_call: TRBJ2-2; cdr3_length: 14; cdr3_aa: CSVAGGIRSGELFF; cdr3_nt: TGCAGCGTCGCAGGGGGTATAAGGTCCGGGGAGCTGTTTTTT
d_call: .; clone_size: .; v_call: TRBV7-2; j_call: TRBJ2-2; cdr3_length: 15; cdr3_aa: CASSSLGPVTGELFF; cdr3_nt: TGTGCCAGCAGCTCGCTAGGACCTGTCACCGGGGAGCTGTTTTTT
d_call: .; clone_size: once; v_call: TRBV7-9; j_call: TRBJ2-2; cdr3_length: 13; cdr3_aa: CASSLTETGELFF; cdr3_nt: TGTGCCAGCAGCTTGACAGAGACCGGGGAGCTGTTTTTT
d_call: TRBD2; clone_size: .; v_call: TRBV5-4; j_call: TRBJ2-3; cdr3_length: 17; cdr3_aa: CASSFLLAGSGTDTQYF; cdr3_nt: TGTGCCAGCAGCTTTTTACTAGCGGGTAGCGGCACAGATACGCAGTATTTT
d_call: .; clone_size: .; v_call: TRBV9; j_call: TRBJ2-1; cdr3_length: 15; cdr3_aa: CASSGADRSYNEQFF; cdr3_nt: TGTGCCAGCAGCGGAGCAGACCGCTCCTACAATGAGCAGTTCTTC
d_call: TRBD1; clone_size: .; v_call: TRBV19; j_call: TRBJ1-1; cdr3_length: 14; cdr3_aa: CASSLTGADTEAFF; cdr3_nt: TGTGCCAGTAGTCTGACAGGGGCGGACACTGAAGCTTTCTTT
d_call: .; clone_size: few; v_call: TRBV30; j_call: TRBJ1-6; cdr3_length: 16; cdr3_aa: CAWGRTNRGLRSPLHF; cdr3_nt: TGTGCCTGGGGCAGGACGAATAGGGGACTAAGGTCACCCCTCCACTTT
d_call: .; clone_size: .; v_call: TRBV4-2; j_call: TRBJ2-5; cdr3_length: 17; cdr3_aa: CASSPGAAGWNGETQYF; cdr3_nt: TGTGCCAGCAGCCCAGGGGCGGCGGGGTGGAACGGGGAGACCCAGTACTTC
d_call: .; clone_size: .; v_call: TRBV11-2; j_call: TRBJ2-7; cdr3_length: 14; cdr3_aa: CASSRGTASYEQYF; cdr3_nt: TGTGCCAGCAGCCGCGGGACAGCCTCCTACGAGCAGTACTTC
d_call: .; clone_size: .; v_call: TRBV18; j_call: TRBJ1-3; cdr3_length: 13; cdr3_aa: CASSERSGNTIYF; cdr3_nt: TGTGCCAGCTCCGAACGATCTGGAAACACCATATATTTT
d_call: TRBD1; clone_size: .; v_call: TRBV7-2; j_call: TRBJ1-4; cdr3_length: 14; cdr3_aa: CASSRTGPGEKLFF; cdr3_nt: TGTGCCAGCAGCCGGACAGGGCCTGGGGAAAAACTGTTTTTT
d_call: .; clone_size: .; v_call: TRBV6-5; j_call: TRBJ2-7; cdr3_length: 16; cdr3_aa: CASSYSRQGGAYEQYF; cdr3_nt: TGTGCCAGCAGTTACTCCCGGCAGGGGGGGGCCTACGAGCAGTACTTC
d_call: .; clone_size: .; v_call: TRBV30; j_call: TRBJ2-7; cdr3_length: 14; cdr3_aa: CAWRKAERTYEQYF; cdr3_nt: TGTGCCTGGAGGAAGGCAGAGAGGACGTACGAGCAGTACTTC
d_call: .; clone_size: .; v_call: TRBV5-4; j_call: TRBJ2-7; cdr3_length: 14; cdr3_aa: CASSQSTGRSEQYF; cdr3_nt: TGTGCCAGCAGCCAATCGACAGGGAGGAGCGAGCAGTACTTC
d_call: .; clone_size: .; v_call: TRBV4-2; j_call: TRBJ2-1; cdr3_length: 16; cdr3_aa: CASSQEWGGPYNEQFF; cdr3_nt: TGTGCCAGCAGCCAAGAATGGGGGGGCCCCTACAATGAGCAGTTCTTC
d_call: TRBD2; clone_size: .; v_call: TRBV4-2; j_call: TRBJ2-3; cdr3_length: 21; cdr3_aa: CASSQDWGRLASYTSTDTQYF; cdr3_nt: TGTGCCAGCAGCCAAGATTGGGGTCGACTAGCGTCCTACACTAGCACAGATACGCAGTATTTT
d_call: .; clone_size: .; v_call: TRBV2; j_call: TRBJ2-7; cdr3_length: 12; cdr3_aa: CASSDRDGGQYF; cdr3_nt: TGTGCCAGCAGTGATAGGGACGGCGGGCAGTACTTC
d_call: .; clone_size: .; v_call: TRBV5-4; j_call: TRBJ1-1; cdr3_length: 12; cdr3_aa: CASNRMGGDAFF; cdr3_nt: TGTGCCAGCAATCGGATGGGGGGGGATGCTTTCTTT
d_call: .; clone_size: few; v_call: TRBV10-2; j_call: TRBJ2-3; cdr3_length: 14; cdr3_aa: CASSETGLADTQYF; cdr3_nt: TGCGCCAGCAGTGAGACGGGGTTGGCAGATACGCAGTATTTT
d_call: .; clone_size: .; v_call: TRBV6-5; j_call: TRBJ2-2; cdr3_length: 14; cdr3_aa: CASSYSAGSGELFF; cdr3_nt: TGTGCCAGCAGTTACTCGGCAGGTAGCGGGGAGCTGTTTTTT